A single sample gave rise to the 29 T cell receptor beta chains below, sequenced in a study of cytomegalovirus exposure and HLA in healthy donors. With 60 Vbeta and 13 Jbeta primers, the PCR was carried out. Assay used: immunoSEQ multiplex PCR; TCRdb lists only in-frame clones, some missing. Of about 160,000 clones in the sample, roughly 80% were seen once. Sequenced input: PBMCs. These receptors were obtained from a man aged 30 to 39 in good health and CMV-seropositive.

The J gene is TRBJ2-5, the V gene TRBV7-9, with 8 bases that match TRBD2. Germline CDR1 SEHNR, CDR2 FQNEAQ (reference sequence). With 5 bases clipped from V and 2 bases from J, the junction kept 1 base outside the gene matches. This CDR3 is 13 amino acids long. Here the CDR3 reads CASSTGGQETQYF. The CDR3 DNA sequence: TGTGCCAGCAGCACGGGGGGGCAAGAGACCCAGTACTTC.

This clone was detected once. V is TRBV2 and J is TRBJ1-1; unclear D gene. Germline-derived CDR1 and CDR2 are SNHLY and FYNNEI. Trimming took off 9 bases at V and 5 bases at J, with 10 bases between the two ends. The CDR3 contains 11 residues. CDR3 DNA: TGTGCCAGTAAGGAGATAACTGAAGCTTTCTTT. Encoded protein: CASKEITEAFF.

The chain recombines TRBV6-1 with TRBJ1-6; no clear D. CDR3 length: 13 residues. The germline V and J ends were trimmed by 2 bases and 6 bases, with 5 bases remaining between them. Germline CDR1 and CDR2: MNHNS and SASEGT. The CDR3 spells CASSEFLNSPLHF. The CDR3 region has the DNA TGTGCCAGCAGTGAATTTCTTAATTCACCCCTCCACTTT.

This chain links TRBV28 with TRBJ2-2; 7 bases map to TRBD2. The CDR3 is made up of 16 amino acids. Germline V CDR1 and CDR2: MDHEN, SYDVKM. Germline trimming cut 5 bases from V and 1 base from J; bases unmatched to any gene: 7. The CDR3 spells CASSPRTRKNTGELFF. CDR3 nucleotide sequence: TGTGCCAGCAGTCCTCGGACTAGGAAGAACACCGGGGAGCTGTTTTTT.

This chain uses TRBV29-1 with TRBJ1-6; D possibly corresponds to TRBD1 (5 bases). Trimming cost V 2 bases and J 6 bases, with 14 bases left between them. Germline CDR1 and CDR2: SQVTM and ANQGSEA. The CDR3 runs 15 residues. The CDR3 nucleotides are TGCAGCGTTGAAAGCAGGGTGGACCCTAATTCACCCCTCCACTTT. Residues: CSVESRVDPNSPLHF. The variable domain in full, with the rest retrieved from reference TRBV29-1 and TRBJ1-6, is SAVISQKPSRDICQRGTSLTIQCQVDSQVTMMFWYRQQPGQSLTLIATANQGSEATYESGFVIDKFPISRPNLTFSTLTVSNMSPEDSSIYLCSVESRVDPNSPLHFGNGTRLTVT.

CDR3: CASSLRTGPQPQHF. The CDR3 DNA sequence: TGCGCCAGCAGCCTAAGGACAGGGCCCCAGCCCCAGCATTTT. The chain is built from TRBV4-1 and TRBJ1-5, with 8 bases that match TRBD1. J gave up 7 bases and V 4 bases, and 6 bases lay outside the gene matches. CDR1 and CDR2 from the germline V gene are MGHRA and YSYEKL. The CDR3 covers 14 residues.

The chain has TRBV7-9 and TRBJ1-6; 9 nucleotides line up with TRBD1. Germline lookup yields CDR1 SEHNR and CDR2 FQNEAQ (reference sequence). The V gene end was trimmed by 5 bases and the J gene end by 10 bases; junction bases not matched to a gene: 9. CDR3 length: 15 residues. CDR3 sequence: CASSPDGQGNSPLHF. The CDR3, as DNA: TGTGCCAGCAGCCCAGACGGACAGGGGAACTCACCCCTCCACTTT.

The CDR3 nucleotides read TGTGCCAGCAGCCAGCAGGGGAACAGAGACTACGAGCAGTACTTC. Amino acid sequence: CASSQQGNRDYEQYF. This chain connects TRBV4-2 to TRBJ2-7; possibly TRBD1 for D (6 bases). In germline, CDR1 is LGHNA, CDR2 YNFKEQ. V was trimmed by 3 bases and J by 3 bases, leaving 15 bases between them. The CDR3 is 15 amino acids.

This clone was detected a few times. The chain carries TRBV7-9 and TRBJ2-3; D is ambiguous. Trimming removed 2 bases at V and 0 bases at J, with 9 bases between. CDR3 size: 15 residues. Germline assignment: CDR1 SEHNR and CDR2 FQNEAQ (reference sequence). Written as DNA, the CDR3 is TGTGCCAGCAGCTTACTACCGTCTAGCACAGATACGCAGTATTTT. This codes for CASSLLPSSTDTQYF.

The V gene is TRBV5-1, the J gene TRBJ1-4; 8 positions match TRBD1. Germline lookup yields CDR1 SGHRS and CDR2 YFSETQ. J gave up 6 bases and V 1 base, and 5 bases lay outside the gene matches. There are 15 residues in the CDR3. The DNA for the CDR3 is TGCGCCAGCAGCTTGCAGGGGGCTTCGGATGAAAAACTGTTTTTT. It translates to CASSLQGASDEKLFF.

Only one count was recorded for this clone. This chain uses TRBV5-1 with TRBJ2-7; 8 bases are shared with TRBD1. The CDR3 is 14 amino acids. Looked up from germline, CDR1 is SGHRS and CDR2 is YFSETQ. The trim removed 7 bases at V and 8 bases at J, leaving 14 bases unmatched. The CDR3 protein is CASGPGQVTSQQYF. CDR3 bases: TGCGCCAGCGGGCCGGGACAGGTGACATCCCAGCAGTACTTC.

This chain connects TRBV6-5 to TRBJ2-7; 7 nucleotides agree with TRBD1. Trimming cost V 5 bases and J 0 bases; bases outside gene matches: 4. CDR1 MNHEY and CDR2 SVGAGI come from the germline V gene. CDR3 size: 14 residues. CDR3 protein: CASSGNRGSYEQYF. For the CDR3, the DNA is TGTGCCAGCAGTGGTAACAGGGGCTCCTACGAGCAGTACTTC.

V is TRBV7-3 and J is TRBJ2-1, with D tentatively TRBD2 (5 bases). The CDR3 contains 13 residues. Germline V gene lookup returns CDR1 SGHTA and CDR2 FQGTGA. V was cut by 4 bases and J by 9 bases, with 13 bases left in between. DNA of the CDR3: TGTGCCAGCAGCTCCGAGGGAGTCACTGAGCAGTTCTTC. This encodes CASSSEGVTEQFF.

This clone was seen a single time. At the DNA level, this CDR3 is encoded by other sequences in the same sample as well. The chain recombines TRBV28 with TRBJ1-1; D is perhaps TRBD1 (5 bases). The germline gives CDR1 MDHEN, CDR2 SYDVKM. V gave up 4 bases and J gave up 1 base, with 7 bases separating them. The CDR3 length is 13 residues. In DNA, the CDR3 is TGTGCCAGCAGTTCAGGGCAGAACACTGAAGCTTTCTTT. Translation gives CASSSGQNTEAFF.

This chain links TRBV10-1 with TRBJ1-5; maybe TRBD1 (5 bases). Per the germline V gene, CDR1 is WNHNN and CDR2 is SYGVQD (reference sequence). The length of the CDR3 is 15 residues. Deletions cut 3 bases from V and 0 bases from J, with 9 bases between. The CDR3, as DNA: TGCGCCAGCAGTGATCAGGGAATTAGCAATCAGCCCCAGCATTTT. It encodes CASSDQGISNQPQHF.

The chain has TRBV7-2 and TRBJ1-2; D is possibly TRBD1 (6 bases). The ends were cut back, 4 bases at V and 5 bases at J, with 20 bases in the middle. The germline CDR1 and CDR2 sequences are SGHTA and FQGNSA. The CDR3 covers 16 residues. The CDR3 region is CASSSRGATAGYGYTF. The CDR3 region has the DNA TGTGCCAGCAGCTCCCGGGGGGCCACCGCCGGGTATGGCTACACCTTC.

The V gene is TRBV7-2, the J gene TRBJ2-5; maybe TRBD2 (5 bases). The ends were cut back, 0 bases at V and 9 bases at J, with 11 bases in the middle. This CDR3 spans 13 amino acids. In germline, CDR1 is SGHTA, CDR2 FQGNSA. CDR3 sequence: CASSLAQPGSQYF. The DNA of the CDR3 is TGTGCCAGCAGCTTAGCTCAGCCGGGGTCCCAGTACTTC.

The V and J genes are TRBV4-3 and TRBJ1-6, with 9 bases lining up with TRBD1. This CDR3 is built from 18 residues. In germline, CDR1 is LGHNA, CDR2 YSLEER. J was trimmed by 8 bases and V by 0 bases; bases with no gene match: 11. The CDR3 loop is CASSQDLGQGTGDSPLHF. DNA for the CDR3: TGCGCCAGCAGCCAAGATCTGGGACAGGGAACTGGAGATTCACCCCTCCACTTT.

The rearrangement joins TRBV5-1 to TRBJ2-7; TRBD2 is a possible D gene (5 bases). CDR1 and CDR2 from the germline V gene are SGHRS and YFSETQ. This CDR3 region has 12 residues. The V gene lost 0 bases and the J gene lost 6 bases, with 7 bases spanning the gap. The CDR3 DNA reads TGCGCCAGCAGCTTGGTGGCGGGCGAGCAGTACTTC. Translated: CASSLVAGEQYF.

This clone has a single count. Other DNA variants within this sample encode the same CDR3. The chain couples TRBV6-6 to TRBJ2-5; D ambiguous. Germline lookup yields CDR1 MNHNY and CDR2 SVGAGI (reference sequence). V was shortened by 0 bases and J by 2 bases, with 7 bases between the two germline ends. There are 14 residues in the CDR3. CDR3 amino acids: CASSYSGQQETQYF. CDR3 bases: TGTGCCAGCAGTTACTCTGGGCAGCAAGAGACCCAGTACTTC.

The chain carries TRBV12-5 and TRBJ2-3; 7 bases align to TRBD2. The ends lost 4 bases at V and 2 bases at J; junction bases unmatched: 9. This CDR3 is built from 16 residues. Germline V gives CDR1 LGHNT, CDR2 FRNRAP. The CDR3 spells CASGSPVGGDTDTQYF. CDR3 DNA sequence: TGTGCTAGTGGTTCCCCTGTGGGGGGGGACACAGATACGCAGTATTTT.

This chain connects TRBV4-1 to TRBJ2-5; 9 positions match TRBD2. CDR3 size: 20 residues. Germline-derived CDR1 and CDR2 are MGHRA and YSYEKL. V shed 4 bases and J 0 bases; nucleotides not matched to a gene: 18. The CDR3 coding sequence is TGCGCCAGCAGCCTAGCCGGTGGAAGCGGGGGGCACACGTACCAAGAGACCCAGTACTTC. Its translation is CASSLAGGSGGHTYQETQYF.

The chain uses TRBV29-1 and TRBJ2-1, with 10 bases lining up with TRBD1. Trimming cost V 6 bases and J 6 bases; bases outside gene matches: 8. Germline assignment: CDR1 SQVTM and CDR2 ANQGSEA. The length of the CDR3 is 14 residues. CDR3 residues: CSVQTGGAGNEQFF. DNA for the CDR3: TGCAGCGTACAGACAGGGGGCGCAGGCAATGAGCAGTTCTTC.

The rearrangement uses TRBV6-1 and TRBJ2-1, with 11 bases matching TRBD1. This CDR3 is built from 13 residues. Germline V gives CDR1 MNHNS, CDR2 SASEGT. The J segment lost 9 bases and the V segment lost 7 bases, leaving 5 bases of the junction unmatched. Written as DNA, the CDR3 is TGTGCCAGCACCAGGACAGGGGGCGGTGAGCAGTTCTTC. Its translation is CASTRTGGGEQFF.

This chain connects TRBV7-9 to TRBJ2-1; 9 bases map to TRBD1. With V trimmed by 5 bases and J by 4 bases, 6 bases remained unmatched. CDR1 is SEHNR and CDR2 is FQNEAQ in the germline V gene (reference sequence). The length of the CDR3 is 15 residues. The DNA of the CDR3 is TGTGCCAGCAGCCTCTGGACAGGGGCATACAATGAGCAGTTCTTC. Protein product: CASSLWTGAYNEQFF.

This chain joins TRBV25-1 and TRBJ2-3, with 9 bases fitting TRBD1. Germline V lookup: CDR1 MGHDK, CDR2 SYGVNS. The CDR3 sequence is 14 residues long. The V and J ends lost 6 bases and 4 bases, in that order; junction bases with no gene match: 5. The CDR3 nucleotides read TGTGCCAGCAGCCGGGACAGGGTACCAGATACGCAGTATTTT. Amino acids: CASSRDRVPDTQYF.

V usage is TRBV7-2 and J usage is TRBJ2-1, with a possible D match to TRBD2 (5 bases). CDR1 is SGHTA, CDR2 FQGNSA, per germline. The CDR3 consists of 14 residues. Between the trimmed V and J ends, which lost 7 bases and 12 bases, there was a span of 22 bases. CDR3 sequence: CASIRLGIQTRQFF. The CDR3 DNA sequence: TGTGCCAGCATCCGACTCGGGATCCAGACCCGGCAGTTCTTC.

The J gene is TRBJ1-3, the V gene TRBV9; D not resolved. CDR1 SGDLS and CDR2 YYNGEE come from the germline V gene. V lost 0 bases, J lost 4 bases, and 14 bases lay in between. This CDR3 is built from 16 residues. The CDR3 is CASSVALSGPGNTIYF. CDR3 in DNA: TGTGCCAGCAGCGTAGCATTGTCAGGTCCAGGAAACACCATATATTTT.

This clone was detected only a few times. The chain couples TRBV2 to TRBJ1-5, with D possibly being TRBD1 (6 bases). Germline V gene lookup returns CDR1 SNHLY and CDR2 FYNNEI. V shed 6 bases and J shed 7 bases, with 16 bases lying between them. The CDR3 covers 14 residues. The CDR3 DNA follows: TGTGCCAGCAGCCAGAGGGGGGGAGAGCAGCCCCAGCATTTT. This gives the protein CASSQRGGEQPQHF.